This TCR beta chain originates from a study of early T cells in non-severe SARS-CoV-2 infection (dated by TCRdb to the early 2020s). In terms of the full investigation: Bulk RNA from unsorted whole blood was used for TCR sequencing, so alpha and beta chains could not be paired. Overall study results and their limits: VDJdb matching was skewed toward anti-spike CD8 responses and likely underestimated virus-specific expansions, missing private and CD4 specificities.

The study was a case-control design nested within a healthcare worker cohort in London, UK, with weekly nasopharyngeal swab PCR tests and blood sampling. Healthcare workers were recruited during the week of the UK lockdown, between 23 and 31 March 2020, and followed weekly for up to roughly 16 weeks. Libraries were built with 5' RACE. The sequencer listed for this sample is NextSeq 500. To correct for sequencing error and PCR bias, the TCR library protocol tagged individual cDNA molecules with unique molecular identifiers. Sequencing covered both TCR alpha and beta chains, and within each sample the abundances of alpha and beta sequences were tightly co-correlated. The paper's data handling went like this. V gene, J gene and CDR3 annotation of TCR sequences was performed with Decombinator V4. Expanded TCRs were defined as changing significantly between any two time points under a Poisson model with p below 0.0001. TCR abundances were normalised to the total number of TCRs sequenced per sample and expressed as counts per million. TRAV1-2 paired with TRAJ12, TRAJ20 or TRAJ33 defined MAIT TCRs, while TRAV10 paired with TRAJ18 defined iNKT TCRs. VDJdb, accessed on 1 November 2021, was searched for TCRs annotated for CMV, EBV and SARS-CoV-2, and TCRs annotated for more than one antigen were excluded. TCRdb applied fastp at Q25 and MiXCR to the public reads, then kept only in-frame beta chains. Here each entry gathers all rows of one CDR3 protein and keeps the most common genes and DNA. The V and J calls and clone size come from TCRdb's table, not from the authors' own analysis. The sample table records approximately 110,000 distinct CDR3 sequences; under 15% of these occur just once. The ten largest clones add up to roughly 22% of the sample.

As to this clonotype: Its specific antigen is unknown. Base qualities are not recorded, but no much larger clone differs from it by a single base.

CDR1 and CDR2 were assigned from the germline V gene as SQVTM and ANQGSEA. The V and J ends are trimmed by 4 bases and 6 bases, leaving 10 bases between them. The CDR3 sequence holds 11 residues, the cysteine and phenylalanine included. The sequence is cut down to CDR3 DNA, 33 bases in frame from base 1. The material sequenced was whole blood. The receptor was isolated from an adult who was a healthcare worker with PCR-confirmed SARS-CoV-2 infection or an uninfected control (not recorded which). The V gene is TRBV29-1 and the J gene is TRBJ2-7, and perhaps TRBD2 as D gene, on 5 matching bases. The nucleotide sequence is TGCAGCGTTGGAGGGCTCACCGAGCAGTACTTC. This gives the protein CSVGGLTEQYF.